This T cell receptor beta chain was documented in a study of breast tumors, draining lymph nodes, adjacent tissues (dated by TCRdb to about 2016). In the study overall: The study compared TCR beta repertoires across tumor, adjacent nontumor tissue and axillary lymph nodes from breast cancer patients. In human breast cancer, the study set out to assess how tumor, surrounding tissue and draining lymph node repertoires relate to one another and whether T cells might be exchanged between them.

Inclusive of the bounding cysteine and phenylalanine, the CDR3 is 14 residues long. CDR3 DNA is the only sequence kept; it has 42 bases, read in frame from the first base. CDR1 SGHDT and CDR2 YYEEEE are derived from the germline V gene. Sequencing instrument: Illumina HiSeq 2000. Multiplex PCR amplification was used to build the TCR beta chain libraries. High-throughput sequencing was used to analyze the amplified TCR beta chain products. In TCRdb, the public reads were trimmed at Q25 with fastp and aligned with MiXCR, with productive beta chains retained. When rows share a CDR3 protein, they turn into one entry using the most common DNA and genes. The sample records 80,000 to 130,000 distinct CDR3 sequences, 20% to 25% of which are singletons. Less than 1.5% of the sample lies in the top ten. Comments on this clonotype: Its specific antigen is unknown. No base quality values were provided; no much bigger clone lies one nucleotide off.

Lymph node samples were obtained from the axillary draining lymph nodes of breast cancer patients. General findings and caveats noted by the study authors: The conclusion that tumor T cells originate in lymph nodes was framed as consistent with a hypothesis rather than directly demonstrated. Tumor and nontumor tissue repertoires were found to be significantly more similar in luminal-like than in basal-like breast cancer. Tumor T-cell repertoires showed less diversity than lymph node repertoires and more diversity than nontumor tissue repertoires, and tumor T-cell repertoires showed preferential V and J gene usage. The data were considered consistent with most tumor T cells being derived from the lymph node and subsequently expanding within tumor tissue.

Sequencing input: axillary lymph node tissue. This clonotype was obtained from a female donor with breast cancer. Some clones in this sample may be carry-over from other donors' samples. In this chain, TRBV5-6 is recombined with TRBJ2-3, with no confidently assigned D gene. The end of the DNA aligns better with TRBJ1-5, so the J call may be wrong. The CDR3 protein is CASSLWYLGDTQHF. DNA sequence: TGTGCCAGCAGCTTGTGGTATTTAGGAGATACGCAGCATTTT.